The clone carrying this T cell receptor (beta chain) was counted between two and nine times. As yet, its antigen is unknown. As to treatment: oral pan-JAK inhibitor, 5-10 mg twice daily. TCR sequencing used cDNA made by reverse transcription of extracted RNA. Sequencing was performed with immunoSEQ multiplex PCR; in TCRdb, only in-frame clones are kept and a portion is missing. The sample includes 150,000 to 200,000 clones, approximately 51% seen only once; the top ten take around 10%. This sample was included in a study of CD8+ T cells in alopecia areata. Overall study results and limits: Tissue-resident alphabeta T cells belonging to normal skin likewise get sequenced within scalp specimens.

This CDR3 contains 15 residues. The germline V gene has CDR1 GTSNPN and CDR2 SVGIG (reference sequence). V was shortened by 3 bases and J by 0 bases, with 12 bases between the two germline ends. The J gene is TRBJ2-1, the V gene TRBV30; no reliable D call. The TCR sequence derives from a human donor with alopecia areata. The input for sequencing was CD8+ T cells sorted from blood, taken at roughly week 52, from a patient treated with tofacitinib. The CDR3 DNA is TGTGCCTGGAGCGTCACCGGGCTCTCCTACAATGAGCAGTTCTTC. It is translated as CAWSVTGLSYNEQFF.